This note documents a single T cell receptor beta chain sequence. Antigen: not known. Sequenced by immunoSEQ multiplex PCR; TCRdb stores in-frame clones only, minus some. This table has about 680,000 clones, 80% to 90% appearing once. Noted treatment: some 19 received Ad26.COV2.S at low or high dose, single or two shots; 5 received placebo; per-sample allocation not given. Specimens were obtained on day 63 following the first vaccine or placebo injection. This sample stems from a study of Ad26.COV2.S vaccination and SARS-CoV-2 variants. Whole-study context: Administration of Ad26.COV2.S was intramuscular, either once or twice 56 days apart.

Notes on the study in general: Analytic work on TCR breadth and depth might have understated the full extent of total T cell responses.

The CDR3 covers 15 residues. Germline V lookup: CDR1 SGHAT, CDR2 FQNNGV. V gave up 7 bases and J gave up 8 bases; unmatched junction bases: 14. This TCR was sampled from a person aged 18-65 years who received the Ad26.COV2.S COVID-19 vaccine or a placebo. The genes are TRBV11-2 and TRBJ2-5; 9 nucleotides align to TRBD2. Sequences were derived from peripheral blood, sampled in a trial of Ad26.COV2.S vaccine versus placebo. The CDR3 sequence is CASTLAGALQSTQYF. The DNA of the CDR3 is TGTGCCAGCACACTAGCGGGCGCTTTACAGAGTACCCAGTACTTC. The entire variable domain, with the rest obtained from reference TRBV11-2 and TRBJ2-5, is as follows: EAGVAQSPRYKIIEKRQSVAFWCNPISGHATLYWYQQILGQGPKLLIQFQNNGVVDDSQLPKDRFSAERLKGVDSTLKIQPAKLEDSAVYLCASTLAGALQSTQYFGPGTRLLVL.